What follows are 22 T cell receptor beta chains derived from one specimen sequenced in a study of human T cells and chemical hapten exposure. Time point of the sample: pre-sensitization, week 0. The treatment was: therapeutic diphenylcyclopropenone sensitization with weekly scalp DPC. A single record per CDR3 protein comes from TCRdb applying MiXCR to the RACE reads. The table includes 150,000 to 200,000 distinct CDR3 sequences, around 30% detected once. This specimen was whole blood, taken in connection with sensitization to the hapten diphenylcyclopropenone (DPC). The receptors derive from a woman aged 25 to 39 with alopecia areata. Some clones in this sample may be carry-over from other donors' samples.

In its sample, this clonotype was seen a few times. The chain carries TRBV4-1 and TRBJ2-7; D gene ambiguous. The CDR3 has 14 residues. CDR1 and CDR2 (germline): MGHRA, YSYEKL. Trimming pared 4 bases from V and 2 bases from J, leaving 12 bases between. The CDR3 loop reads CASSPWTEAYEQYF. CDR3 nucleotide sequence: TGCGCCAGCAGCCCCTGGACGGAAGCCTACGAGCAGTACTTC.

V is TRBV2 and J is TRBJ2-2; 8 nucleotides agree with TRBD1. Germline V gene sequence: CDR1 SNHLY, CDR2 FYNNEI. The CDR3 is made up of 16 amino acids. V shed 9 bases and J 0 bases; nucleotides not matched to a gene: 9. CDR3 DNA: TGTGCCAGACCCACCGGGACAGGCGCGAACACCGGGGAGCTGTTTTTT. Protein: CARPTGTGANTGELFF.

This clonotype was recorded many times. This chain uses TRBV5-1 with TRBJ2-3; 8 positions agree with TRBD1. Germline V gene data show CDR1 as SGHRS and CDR2 as YFSETQ. This CDR3 spans 14 amino acids. Trimming cost V 4 bases and J 5 bases; bases outside gene matches: 6. CDR3 coding DNA: TGCGCCAGCAGCGCACGCACAGGGGGAGATACGCAGTATTTT. It encodes CASSARTGGDTQYF. The whole variable domain, remainder taken from reference TRBV5-1 and TRBJ2-3, is KAGVTQTPRYLIKTRGQQVTLSCSPISGHRSVSWYQQTPGQGLQFLFEYFSETQRNKGNFPGRFSGRQFSNSRSEMNVSTLELGDSALYLCASSARTGGDTQYFGPGTRLTVL.

This chain connects TRBV29-1 to TRBJ1-2; the match to TRBD1 covers 7 bases. Germline assignment: CDR1 SQVTM and CDR2 ANQGSEA. Germline trimming cut 7 bases from V and 0 bases from J; bases unmatched to any gene: 2. The CDR3 runs to 12 residues. DNA of the CDR3: TGCAGCGCAGGGACAGCTAACTATGGCTACACCTTC. Translating it yields CSAGTANYGYTF.

This clonotype was recorded a few times. The chain combines TRBV4-3 with TRBJ1-5; D remains unclear. The germline V gene has CDR1 LGHNA and CDR2 YSLEER. The CDR3 is 15 residues long. Trimming left V 4 bases short and J 0 bases short, with 10 bases between. The CDR3, as DNA: TGCGCCAGCAGCCTCGAGGCCAGTAGCAATCAGCCCCAGCATTTT. Translated: CASSLEASSNQPQHF.

This clonotype was recorded a few times. This chain connects TRBV6-1 to TRBJ2-5; D uncertain. V shed 0 bases and J shed 1 base, with 6 bases lying between them. This CDR3 comprises 14 residues. Germline lookup yields CDR1 MNHNS and CDR2 SASEGT. The CDR3 here is CASSEAVGQETQYF. The CDR3 DNA reads as TGTGCCAGCAGTGAAGCCGTGGGCCAAGAGACCCAGTACTTC.

The chain links TRBV29-1 to TRBJ2-7; 13 bases match TRBD2. The CDR3 length is 13 residues. Losses at the gene ends were 4 bases for V and 7 bases for J; bases not matched to a gene: 4. Germline assignment: CDR1 SQVTM and CDR2 ANQGSEA. CDR3 in DNA: TGCAGCGTTGGAGGACTAGCGGGAGAAGAGCAGTACTTC. This encodes CSVGGLAGEEQYF.

This sequence joins TRBV28 and TRBJ2-5; possibly TRBD1 for D (5 bases). Germline CDR1 and CDR2: MDHEN and SYDVKM. V was pared by 2 bases and J by 5 bases, with 9 bases between. The CDR3 spans 13 residues. CDR3 nucleotides: TGTGCCAGCAGTTTACAGGGTTACGAGACCCAGTACTTC. Protein: CASSLQGYETQYF. The variable domain in full, with the rest retrieved from reference TRBV28 and TRBJ2-5, is DVKVTQSSRYLVKRTGEKVFLECVQDMDHENMFWYRQDPGLGLRLIYFSYDVKMKEKGDIPEGYSVSREKKERFSLILESASTNQTSMYLCASSLQGYETQYFGPGTRLLVL.

There are a few counts of this clonotype. The chain carries TRBV29-1 and TRBJ1-1, with 7 bases matching TRBD1. Germline-derived CDR1 and CDR2 are SQVTM and ANQGSEA. J was trimmed by 1 base and V by 6 bases; bases with no gene match: 5. CDR3 length equals 13 residues. Here the CDR3 reads CSVEGQSNTEAFF. The CDR3 DNA sequence: TGCAGCGTCGAGGGACAGTCGAACACTGAAGCTTTCTTT.

The rearrangement joins TRBV20-1 to TRBJ2-5; D unresolved. The ends were cut back, 7 bases at V and 1 base at J, with 7 bases in the middle. The germline V gene encodes CDR1 DFQATT and CDR2 SNEGSKA (reference sequence). The CDR3 length is 11 residues. The CDR3 spells CSVAPQETQYF. DNA of the CDR3: TGCAGTGTGGCTCCCCAAGAGACCCAGTACTTC.

V and J are TRBV20-1 and TRBJ1-5; D is unresolved. With 1 base removed from V and 0 bases from J, the gap between germline ends came to 10 bases. The CDR3 extends over 15 amino acids. CDR1 and CDR2 (germline): DFQATT, SNEGSKA (reference sequence). Here the CDR3 DNA reads TGCAGTGCTAGAGTCACCGTCGATAGCAATCAGCCCCAGCATTTT. Protein product: CSARVTVDSNQPQHF.

This clonotype was picked up a small number of times. CDR3 DNA: TGTGCCAGCAGCTTAGTGTCTGGGGATTCACCCCTCCACTTT. Translating gives CASSLVSGDSPLHF. V gene TRBV7-9 combines with J gene TRBJ1-6; D is unclear. V was shortened by 1 base and J by 8 bases, with 9 bases between the two germline ends. The CDR3 runs to 14 residues. Germline assignment: CDR1 SEHNR and CDR2 FQNEAQ (reference sequence).

To note about this clonotype: A read error may account for a junction end that differs from germline. The V and J genes are TRBV3-1 and TRBJ2-3, with 8 bases matching TRBD2. Germline lookup yields CDR1 LGHDT and CDR2 YNNKEL (reference sequence). This CDR3 has 13 amino acids. CDR3 DNA: TGTGCCAGCAGCCAAGATGTCGGGTCGGGGGGGCATTTT. Protein: CASSQDVGSGGHF.

The chain joins TRBV11-1 to TRBJ2-1; no clear D. V gave up 0 bases and J gave up 0 bases, with 6 bases separating them. This CDR3 spans 15 amino acids. CDR1 is SGHAT and CDR2 is FQDESV in the germline V gene (reference sequence). DNA of the CDR3: TGTGCCAGCAGCTTAGCGCCGGGCTCCTACAATGAGCAGTTCTTC. It specifies CASSLAPGSYNEQFF. The variable domain in full, with the rest retrieved from reference TRBV11-1 and TRBJ2-1, is EAEVAQSPRYKITEKSQAVAFWCDPISGHATLYWYRQILGQGPELLVQFQDESVVDDSQLPKDRFSAERLKGVDSTLKIQPAELGDSAMYLCASSLAPGSYNEQFFGPGTRLTVL.

This clonotype was counted a few times. Here the CDR3 DNA reads TGTGCCATCAGTGGATCGCGGCAGGTCCATGGCTACACCTTC. Translated: CAISGSRQVHGYTF. The chain joins TRBV10-3 to TRBJ1-2, with unresolved D. Trimming took off 4 bases at V and 6 bases at J, with 15 bases between the two ends. Per the germline V gene, CDR1 is ENHRY and CDR2 is SYGVKD. The CDR3 is made up of 14 amino acids.

As DNA, the CDR3 is TGTGCCAGCAGCCAGGGGGAATGGGGCTACAATGAGCAGTTCTTC. Encoded protein: CASSQGEWGYNEQFF. This chain uses TRBV5-5 with TRBJ2-1; 7 bases are a match to TRBD1. Germline lookup yields CDR1 SGHKS and CDR2 YYEKEE (reference sequence). The CDR3 runs to 15 residues. Losses at the gene ends were 4 bases for V and 3 bases for J; bases not matched to a gene: 7.

The chain employs TRBV5-1 and TRBJ2-7; perhaps TRBD1 as D (6 bases). V was cut by 4 bases and J by 3 bases, with 14 bases left in between. Germline V CDR1 and CDR2: SGHRS, YFSETQ. This CDR3 comprises 14 residues. The CDR3 loop is CASSPRDMDYEQYF. CDR3 in DNA: TGCGCCAGCAGCCCCAGGGACATGGACTACGAGCAGTACTTC.

This rearrangement joins TRBV28 to TRBJ2-7, with TRBD2 matching 9 bases. V shed 5 bases and J 7 bases; nucleotides not matched to a gene: 9. This CDR3 region has 14 residues. Germline lookup yields CDR1 MDHEN and CDR2 SYDVKM. This chain's CDR3 is CASSPGTSWGEQYF. CDR3 DNA: TGTGCCAGCAGTCCCGGGACTAGCTGGGGAGAGCAGTACTTC.

The chain links TRBV20-1 to TRBJ2-7; D call uncertain. This CDR3 is built from 14 residues. CDR1 DFQATT and CDR2 SNEGSKA come from the germline V gene (reference sequence). V was shortened by 5 bases and J by 3 bases, with 17 bases between the two germline ends. The CDR3 reads CSAPRQSGDYEQYF. CDR3 nucleotide sequence: TGCAGTGCTCCTAGACAAAGTGGAGACTACGAGCAGTACTTC.

This chain connects TRBV27 to TRBJ1-5; tentatively, D is TRBD1 (6 bases). Trimming left V 8 bases short and J 2 bases short, with 10 bases between. In germline, CDR1 is MNHEY, CDR2 SMNVEV (reference sequence). The CDR3 is made up of 13 amino acids. CDR3 DNA: TGTGCCAGCGGGGGGGCAGGCAATCAGCCCCAGCATTTT. This encodes CASGGAGNQPQHF.

The V gene is TRBV6-2 or TRBV6-3, the J gene TRBJ1-1; D uncertain. V was shortened by 4 bases and J by 4 bases, with 4 bases between the two germline ends. Germline-derived CDR1 and CDR2 are MNHEY and SVGEGT. The CDR3 has 11 amino acids. The CDR3 here is CASSFFTEAFF. The DNA of the CDR3 is TGTGCCAGCAGTTTTTTCACTGAAGCTTTCTTT.

The V call is TRBV24-1, the J call TRBJ2-1; D is undetermined. Trimming removed 3 bases at V and 8 bases at J, with 10 bases between. The germline V gene has CDR1 KGHDR and CDR2 SFDVKD. CDR3 length: 13 residues. The chain's CDR3 is CATSDTSKDEQFF. CDR3 DNA: TGTGCCACCAGTGATACATCGAAGGATGAGCAGTTCTTC.